This T cell receptor beta chain came from a study of regulatory T cells in long-lasting Graves disease. This clonotype was observed many times. Its antigen is not identified. Study findings and constraints: Segments TRBV28, TRBJ1-2 and TRBJ2-5 showed preferential usage in persistent disease.

Time point meaning: persistent/refractory GD, antithyroid drugs over 5 years with positive TRAb. Preparation of the TCR library used RNA extracted from PBMCs. An endocrinology department in Xi'an, China, supplied the patients. The J segment lost 5 bases and the V segment lost 7 bases, leaving 9 bases of the junction unmatched. CDR3 length: 14 residues. Germline V CDR1 and CDR2: SGHVS, FQNEAQ. The TCR beta library used iRepertoire HTBI primers with Arm-PCR amplification of CDR3. TCRdb passed the multiplex PCR reads through MiXCR, listing each CDR3 protein once. Of around 500,000 distinct CDR3 sequences listed, about 20% are singletons.

Sequencing was performed on peripheral blood mononuclear cells (PBMCs), taken when the disease was refractory, from a patient treated with antithyroid drugs. The chain is built from TRBV7-8 and TRBJ2-7; 9 bases agree with TRBD1. This receptor was identified in a female donor with Graves disease. CDR3 in amino acids: CASNLDRGGHEQYF. The CDR3 DNA is TGTGCCAGCAACCTGGACAGGGGAGGTCACGAGCAGTACTTC.